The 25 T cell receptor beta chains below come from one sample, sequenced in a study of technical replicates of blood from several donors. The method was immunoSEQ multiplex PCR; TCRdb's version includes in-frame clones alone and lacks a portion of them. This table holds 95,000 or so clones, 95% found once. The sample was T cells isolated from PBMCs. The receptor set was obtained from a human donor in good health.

CDR3 amino acids: CASSSGGYNEQFF. The CDR3 nucleotides read TGCGCCAGCAGTTCGGGGGGTTACAATGAGCAGTTCTTC. The chain links TRBV10-1 to TRBJ2-1; 7 positions agree with TRBD2. The J segment lost 4 bases and the V segment lost 5 bases, leaving 2 bases of the junction unmatched. The germline gives CDR1 WNHNN, CDR2 SYGVQD (reference sequence). The CDR3 sequence is 13 residues long.

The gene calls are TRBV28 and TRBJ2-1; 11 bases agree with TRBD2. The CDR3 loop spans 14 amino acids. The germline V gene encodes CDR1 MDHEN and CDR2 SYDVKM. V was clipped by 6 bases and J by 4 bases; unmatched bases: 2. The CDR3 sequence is CASRRTSGYNEQFF. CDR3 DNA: TGTGCCAGCAGACGGACTAGCGGGTACAATGAGCAGTTCTTC.

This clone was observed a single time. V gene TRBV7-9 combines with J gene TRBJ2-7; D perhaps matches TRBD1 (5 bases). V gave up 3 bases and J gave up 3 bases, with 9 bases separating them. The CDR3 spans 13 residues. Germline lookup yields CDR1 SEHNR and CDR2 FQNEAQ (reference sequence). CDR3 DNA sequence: TGTGCCAGCAGCTTCAGACAGAACTACGAGCAGTACTTC. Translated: CASSFRQNYEQYF. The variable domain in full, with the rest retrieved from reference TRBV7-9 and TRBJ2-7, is DTGVSQNPRHKITKRGQNVTFRCDPISEHNRLYWYRQTLGQGPEFLTYFQNEAQLEKSRLLSDRFSAERPKGSFSTLEIQRTEQGDSAMYLCASSFRQNYEQYFGPGTRLTVT.

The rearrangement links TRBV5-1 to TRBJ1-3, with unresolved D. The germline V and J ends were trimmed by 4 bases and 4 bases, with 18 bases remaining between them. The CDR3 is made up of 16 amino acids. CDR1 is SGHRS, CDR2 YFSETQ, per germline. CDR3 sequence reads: CASSMEVAGTGNTIYF. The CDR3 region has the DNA TGCGCCAGCAGCATGGAAGTGGCAGGAACAGGAAACACCATATATTTT.

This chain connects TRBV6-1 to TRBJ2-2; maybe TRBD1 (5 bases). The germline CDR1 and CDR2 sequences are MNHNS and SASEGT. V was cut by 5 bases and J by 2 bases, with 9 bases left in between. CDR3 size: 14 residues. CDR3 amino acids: CASSTQGNTGELFF. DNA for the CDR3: TGTGCCAGCAGTACTCAGGGAAACACCGGGGAGCTGTTTTTT.

In nucleotides, the CDR3 is TGCAGCGTTGAAAAGGGACTCATCTATGGCTACACCTTC. Protein sequence: CSVEKGLIYGYTF. This chain joins TRBV29-1 and TRBJ1-2; the D gene is possibly TRBD1 (5 bases). Trimming cost V 2 bases and J 4 bases, with 11 bases left between them. CDR3 length: 13 amino acids. Germline-derived CDR1 and CDR2 are SQVTM and ANQGSEA.

The DNA of the CDR3 is TGTGCCTGGAGTGCTAGGGGGGAGACCCAGTACTTC. Its translation: CAWSARGETQYF. This rearrangement joins TRBV30 to TRBJ2-5, with D possibly TRBD1 on 6 matching bases. The V gene's germline CDR1 is GTSNPN and CDR2 SVGIG (reference sequence). The CDR3 consists of 12 residues. Trimming stripped 1 base from V and 5 bases from J, with 8 bases between.

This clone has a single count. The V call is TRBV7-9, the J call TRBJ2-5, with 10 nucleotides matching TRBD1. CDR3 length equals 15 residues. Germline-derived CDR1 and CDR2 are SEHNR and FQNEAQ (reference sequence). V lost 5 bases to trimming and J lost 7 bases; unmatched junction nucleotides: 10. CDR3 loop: CASSHLFRDRGTQYF. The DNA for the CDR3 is TGTGCCAGCAGCCACTTGTTCCGGGACAGGGGGACCCAGTACTTC.

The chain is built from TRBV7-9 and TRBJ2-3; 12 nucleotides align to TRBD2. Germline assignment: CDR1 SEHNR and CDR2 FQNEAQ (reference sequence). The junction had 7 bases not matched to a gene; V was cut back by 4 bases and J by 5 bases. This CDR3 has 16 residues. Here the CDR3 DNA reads TGTGCCAGCAGCTCGATTGAGACTAGCGGGAGAGATACGCAGTATTTT. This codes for CASSSIETSGRDTQYF.

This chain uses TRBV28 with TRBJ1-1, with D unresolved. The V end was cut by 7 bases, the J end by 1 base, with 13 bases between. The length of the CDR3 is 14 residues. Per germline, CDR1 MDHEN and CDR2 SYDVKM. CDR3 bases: TGTGCCAGCATCCGACTGAAGAGGAACACTGAAGCTTTCTTT. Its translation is CASIRLKRNTEAFF.

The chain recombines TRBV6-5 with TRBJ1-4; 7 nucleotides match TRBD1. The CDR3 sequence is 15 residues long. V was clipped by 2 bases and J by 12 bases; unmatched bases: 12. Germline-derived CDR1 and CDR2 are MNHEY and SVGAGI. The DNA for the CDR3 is TGTGCCAGCAGTTACCCGTCGACAGGGAAGATGGAACTGTTTTTT. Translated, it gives CASSYPSTGKMELFF.

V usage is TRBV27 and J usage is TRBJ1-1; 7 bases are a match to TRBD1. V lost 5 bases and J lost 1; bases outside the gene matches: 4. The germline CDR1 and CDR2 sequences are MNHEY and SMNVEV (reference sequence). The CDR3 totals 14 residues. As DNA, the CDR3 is TGTGCCAGCAGTCTCCGGGACAGGAACACTGAAGCTTTCTTT. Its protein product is CASSLRDRNTEAFF.

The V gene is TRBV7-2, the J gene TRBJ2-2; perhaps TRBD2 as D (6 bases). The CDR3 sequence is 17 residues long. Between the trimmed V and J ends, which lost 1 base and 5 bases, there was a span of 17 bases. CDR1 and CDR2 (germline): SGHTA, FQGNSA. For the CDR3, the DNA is TGTGCCAGCAGCTTAGATCGCGGGCGGGATATTACCGGGGAGCTGTTTTTT. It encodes CASSLDRGRDITGELFF.

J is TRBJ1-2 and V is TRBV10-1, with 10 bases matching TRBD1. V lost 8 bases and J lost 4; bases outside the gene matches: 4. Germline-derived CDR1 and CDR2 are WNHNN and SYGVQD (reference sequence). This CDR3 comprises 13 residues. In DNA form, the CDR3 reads TGCGCCAGCGGGGACAGGGGATGCTATGGCTACACCTTC. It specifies CASGDRGCYGYTF.

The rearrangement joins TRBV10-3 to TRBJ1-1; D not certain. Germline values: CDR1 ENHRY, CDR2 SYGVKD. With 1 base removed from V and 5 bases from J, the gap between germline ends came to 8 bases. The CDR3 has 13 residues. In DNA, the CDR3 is TGTGCCATCAGTGAGTTAGCCCAAACTGAAGCTTTCTTT. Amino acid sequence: CAISELAQTEAFF.

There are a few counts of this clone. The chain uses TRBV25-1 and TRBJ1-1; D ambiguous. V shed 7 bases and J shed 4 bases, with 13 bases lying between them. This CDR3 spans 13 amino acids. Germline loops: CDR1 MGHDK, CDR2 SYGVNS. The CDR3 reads CASTLALGTEAFF. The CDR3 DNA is TGTGCCAGCACCTTAGCCCTAGGCACTGAAGCTTTCTTT.

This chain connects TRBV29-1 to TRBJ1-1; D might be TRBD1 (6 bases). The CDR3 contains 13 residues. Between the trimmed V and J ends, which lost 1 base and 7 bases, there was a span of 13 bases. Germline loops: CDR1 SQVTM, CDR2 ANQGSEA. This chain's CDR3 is CSVEVTGSNEAFF. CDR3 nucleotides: TGCAGCGTTGAAGTGACAGGCTCCAATGAAGCTTTCTTT.

For the CDR3, the DNA is TGTGCCAGCAGCTTCACAGGTCAGCCCCAGCATTTT. Protein product: CASSFTGQPQHF. The V gene is TRBV7-2, the J gene TRBJ1-5, with D tentatively TRBD1 (5 bases). In germline, CDR1 is SGHTA, CDR2 FQGNSA. Trimming removed 3 bases from V and 6 bases from J, with 6 bases in between. The CDR3 loop spans 12 amino acids. The whole variable domain, filled in from reference TRBV7-2 and TRBJ1-5, reads GAGVSQSPSNKVTEKGKDVELRCDPISGHTALYWYRQSLGQGLEFLIYFQGNSAPDKSGLPSDRFSAERTGGSVSTLTIQRTQQEDSAVYLCASSFTGQPQHFGDGTRLSIL.

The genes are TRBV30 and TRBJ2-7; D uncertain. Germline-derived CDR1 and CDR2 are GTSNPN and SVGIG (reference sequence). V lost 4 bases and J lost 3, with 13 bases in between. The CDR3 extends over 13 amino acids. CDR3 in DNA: TGTGCCTGGACTCTTGACTCCGACTACGAGCAGTACTTC. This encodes CAWTLDSDYEQYF.

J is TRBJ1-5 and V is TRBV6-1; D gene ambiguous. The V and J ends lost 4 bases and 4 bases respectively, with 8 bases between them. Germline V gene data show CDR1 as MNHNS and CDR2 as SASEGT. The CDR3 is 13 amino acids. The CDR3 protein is CASSGSPNQPQHF. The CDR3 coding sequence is TGTGCCAGCAGTGGAAGCCCAAATCAGCCCCAGCATTTT.

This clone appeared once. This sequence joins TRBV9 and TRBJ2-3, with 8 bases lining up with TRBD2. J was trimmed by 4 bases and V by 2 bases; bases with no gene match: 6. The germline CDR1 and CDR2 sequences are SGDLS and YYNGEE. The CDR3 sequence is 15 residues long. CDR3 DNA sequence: TGTGCCAGCAGCGTGAGGACTAGCTACTCAGATACGCAGTATTTT. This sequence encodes CASSVRTSYSDTQYF.

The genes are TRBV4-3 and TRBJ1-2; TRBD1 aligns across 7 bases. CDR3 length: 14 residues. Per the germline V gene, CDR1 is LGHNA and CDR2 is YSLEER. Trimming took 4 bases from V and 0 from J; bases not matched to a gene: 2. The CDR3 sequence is CASSPTGSNYGYTF. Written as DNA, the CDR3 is TGCGCCAGCAGCCCGACAGGGTCTAACTATGGCTACACCTTC.

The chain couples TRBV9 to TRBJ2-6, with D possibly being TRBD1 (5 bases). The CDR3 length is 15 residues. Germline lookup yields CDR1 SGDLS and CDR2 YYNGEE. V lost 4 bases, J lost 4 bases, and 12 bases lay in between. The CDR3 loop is CASSLRVSGANVLTF. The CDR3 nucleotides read TGTGCCAGCAGCCTCAGGGTATCCGGGGCCAACGTCCTGACTTTC.

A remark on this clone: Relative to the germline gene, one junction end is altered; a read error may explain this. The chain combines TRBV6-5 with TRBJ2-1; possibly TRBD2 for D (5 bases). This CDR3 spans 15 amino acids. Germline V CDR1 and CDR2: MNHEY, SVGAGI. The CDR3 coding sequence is TGTGCCGGCAGTTGGACTCCTAGCTCCTACAATGAGCAGTTCTTC. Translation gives CAGSWTPSSYNEQFF.

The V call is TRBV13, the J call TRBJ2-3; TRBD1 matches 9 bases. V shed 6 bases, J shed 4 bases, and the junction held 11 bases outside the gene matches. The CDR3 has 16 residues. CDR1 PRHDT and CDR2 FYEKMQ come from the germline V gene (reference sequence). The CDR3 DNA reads TGTGCCAGCAGTTTCTTAAACAGGGGGCGCGCAGATACGCAGTATTTT. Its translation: CASSFLNRGRADTQYF. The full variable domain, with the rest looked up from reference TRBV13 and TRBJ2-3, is AAGVIQSPRHLIKEKRETATLKCYPIPRHDTVYWYQQGPGQDPQFLISFYEKMQSDKGSIPDRFSAQQFSDYHSELNMSSLELGDSALYFCASSFLNRGRADTQYFGPGTRLTVL.